This TCR beta chain is drawn from a study of neurological immune-mediated disorders. This clonotype showed up just a few times. Its cognate antigen is unknown. The unsorted libraries were made from 2 million PBMCs kept at -80 C. Each CDR3 protein gets one entry after TCRdb re-called the 5' RACE reads with MiXCR. The table has over 60,000 distinct CDR3 sequences, 5% to 5.5% seen once. Losses at the gene ends were 4 bases for V and 2 bases for J; bases not matched to a gene: 3. The CDR3 has 15 residues. The V gene's germline CDR1 is SGHRS and CDR2 YFSETQ. General study findings and limits: The highest TCR clonal expansion occurred in HTLV-1-associated myelopathy; multiple sclerosis fell below healthy controls. No CDR3 amino acid sequences recurred among expanded clones across subjects, suggesting private repertoires in all groups.

This chain uses TRBV5-1 with TRBJ1-1; 12 positions match TRBD1. The receptor was derived from a woman under 40 with multiple sclerosis. Sequencing was carried out using PBMCs. Here the CDR3 DNA reads TGCGCCAGCAGCGGGACAGGGGGCGCAAACACTGAAGCTTTCTTT. Translated: CASSGTGGANTEAFF.